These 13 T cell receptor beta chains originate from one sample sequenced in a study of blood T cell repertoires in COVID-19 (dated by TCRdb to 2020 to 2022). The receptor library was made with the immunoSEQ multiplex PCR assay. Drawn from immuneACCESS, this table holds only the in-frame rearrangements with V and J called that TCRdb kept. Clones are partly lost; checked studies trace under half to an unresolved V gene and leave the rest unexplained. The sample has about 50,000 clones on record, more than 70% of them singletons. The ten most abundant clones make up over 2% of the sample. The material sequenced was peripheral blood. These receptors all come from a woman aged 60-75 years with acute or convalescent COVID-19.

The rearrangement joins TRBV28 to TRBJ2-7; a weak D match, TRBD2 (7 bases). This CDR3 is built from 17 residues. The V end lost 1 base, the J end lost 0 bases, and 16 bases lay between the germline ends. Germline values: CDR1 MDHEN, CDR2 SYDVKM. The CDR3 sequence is CASSLFRGAGSSYEQYF. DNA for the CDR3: TGTGCCAGCAGTTTATTCCGGGGGGCGGGGAGCTCCTACGAGCAGTACTTC.

The CDR3 DNA follows: TGTGCCAGCAGCTTGGGACAGGGGGGGAATTCACCCCTCCACTTT. Its translation: CASSLGQGGNSPLHF. The rearrangement links TRBV7-9 to TRBJ1-6; 11 bases line up with TRBD1. J gave up 7 bases and V 3 bases, and 2 bases lay outside the gene matches. The CDR3 has 15 amino acids. Germline V gives CDR1 SEHNR, CDR2 FQNEAQ (reference sequence).

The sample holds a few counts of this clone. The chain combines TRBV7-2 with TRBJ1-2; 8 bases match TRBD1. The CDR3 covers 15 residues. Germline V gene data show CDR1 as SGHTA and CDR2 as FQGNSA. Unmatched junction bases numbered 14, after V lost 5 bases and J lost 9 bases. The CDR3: CASSGRTGRGQRYTF. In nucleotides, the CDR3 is TGTGCCAGCAGCGGACGAACGGGCAGGGGGCAGCGCTACACCTTC.

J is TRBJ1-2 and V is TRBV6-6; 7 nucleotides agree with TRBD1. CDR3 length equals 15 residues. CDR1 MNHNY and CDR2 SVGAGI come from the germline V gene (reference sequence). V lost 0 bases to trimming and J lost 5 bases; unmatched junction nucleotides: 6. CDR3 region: CASSYSRGQSYGYTF. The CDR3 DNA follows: TGTGCCAGCAGTTACTCGCGGGGACAGTCATATGGCTACACCTTC.

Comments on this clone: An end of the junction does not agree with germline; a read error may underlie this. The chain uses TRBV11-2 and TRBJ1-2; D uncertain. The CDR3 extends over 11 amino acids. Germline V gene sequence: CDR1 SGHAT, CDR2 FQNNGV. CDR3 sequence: CASSSNYNYCF. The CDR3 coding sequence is TGTGCCAGCAGCTCCAACTACAATTATTGCTTC.

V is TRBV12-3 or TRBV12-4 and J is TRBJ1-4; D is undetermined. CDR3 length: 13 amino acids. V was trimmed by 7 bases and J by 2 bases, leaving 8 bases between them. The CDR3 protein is CASKMETNEKLFF. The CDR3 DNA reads TGTGCCAGCAAGATGGAGACTAATGAAAAACTGTTTTTT.

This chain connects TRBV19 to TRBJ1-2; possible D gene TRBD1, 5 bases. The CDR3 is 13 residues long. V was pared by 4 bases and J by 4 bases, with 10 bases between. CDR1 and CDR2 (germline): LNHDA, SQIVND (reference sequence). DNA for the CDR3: TGTGCCAGTAGTAGGGCAGGGCCCTATGGCTACACCTTC. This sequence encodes CASSRAGPYGYTF. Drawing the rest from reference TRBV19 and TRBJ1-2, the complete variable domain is DGGITQSPKYLFRKEGQNVTLSCEQNLNHDAMYWYRQDPGQGLRLIYYSQIVNDFQKGDIAEGYSVSREKKESFPLTVTSAQKNPTAFYLCASSRAGPYGYTFGSGTRLTVV.

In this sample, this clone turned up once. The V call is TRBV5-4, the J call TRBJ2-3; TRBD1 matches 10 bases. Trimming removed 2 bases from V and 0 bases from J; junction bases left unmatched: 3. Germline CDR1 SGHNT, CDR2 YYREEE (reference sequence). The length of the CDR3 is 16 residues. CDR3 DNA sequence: TGTGCCAGCAGCTTAAGGACAGGGGGAAGCACAGATACGCAGTATTTT. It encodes CASSLRTGGSTDTQYF.

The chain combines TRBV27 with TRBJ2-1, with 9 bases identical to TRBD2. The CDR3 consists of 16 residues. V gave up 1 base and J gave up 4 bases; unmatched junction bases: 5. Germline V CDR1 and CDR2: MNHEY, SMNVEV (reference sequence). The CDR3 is CASSLYGLAGYNEQFF. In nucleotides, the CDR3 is TGTGCCAGCAGTTTATACGGTCTAGCGGGATACAATGAGCAGTTCTTC.

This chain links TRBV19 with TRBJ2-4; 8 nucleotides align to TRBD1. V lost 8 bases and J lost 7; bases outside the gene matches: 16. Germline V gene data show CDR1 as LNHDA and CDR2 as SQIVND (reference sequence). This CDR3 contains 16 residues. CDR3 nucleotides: TGTGCCAGTGGCGAGACAGGGGTGAGTGGGAGGAACATTCAGTACTTC. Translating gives CASGETGVSGRNIQYF.

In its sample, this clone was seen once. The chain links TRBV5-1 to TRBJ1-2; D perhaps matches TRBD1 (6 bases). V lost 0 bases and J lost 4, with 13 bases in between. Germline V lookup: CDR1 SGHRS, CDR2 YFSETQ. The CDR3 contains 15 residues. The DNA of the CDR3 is TGCGCCAGCAGCTTGGCCGCAGGGGCGACCTATGGCTACACCTTC. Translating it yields CASSLAAGATYGYTF.

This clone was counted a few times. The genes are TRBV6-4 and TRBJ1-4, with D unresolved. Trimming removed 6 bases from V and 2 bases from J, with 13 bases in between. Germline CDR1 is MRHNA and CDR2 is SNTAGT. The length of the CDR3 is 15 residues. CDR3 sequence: CASRARHGTNEKLFF. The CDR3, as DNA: TGTGCCAGCAGGGCGAGACATGGGACTAATGAAAAACTGTTTTTT.

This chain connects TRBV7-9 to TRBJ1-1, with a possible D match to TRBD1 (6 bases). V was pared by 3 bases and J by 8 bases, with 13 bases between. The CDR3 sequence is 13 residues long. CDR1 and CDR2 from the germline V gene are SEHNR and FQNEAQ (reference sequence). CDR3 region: CASSLSIRGEAFF. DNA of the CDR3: TGTGCCAGCAGCTTGTCCATCAGGGGAGAAGCTTTCTTT. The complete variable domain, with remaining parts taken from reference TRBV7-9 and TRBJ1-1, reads DTGVSQNPRHKITKRGQNVTFRCDPISEHNRLYWYRQTLGQGPEFLTYFQNEAQLEKSRLLSDRFSAERPKGSFSTLEIQRTEQGDSAMYLCASSLSIRGEAFFGQGTRLTVV.